This paragraph reports one TCR beta chain. An end of the junction does not agree with germline; a read error may underlie this. Samples each yielded at least 5.5 micrograms of total RNA. This entry comes from a study of blood T cells in healthy people across ages. Study-level background: Template switching retrieved approximately one barcoded beta molecule for each two T cells.

With a J-beta primer mix and a sample-barcoded 5' primer, a second PCR ran 7 to 11 cycles. Researchers report that a template-switch adaptor with 12 random nucleotides tagged each cDNA molecule. Each CDR3 protein is one row after TCRdb ran MiXCR on the 5' RACE reads. The sample shows 800,000 to 900,000 distinct CDR3 sequences, about 59% of them seen only once. The CDR3 totals 15 residues. The germline gives CDR1 MNHEY, CDR2 SMNVEV (reference sequence). This chain links TRBV27 with TRBJ2-7; D is perhaps TRBD1 (6 bases). The sample was blood. This sequence originates from a man aged 25 to 45 in good health. The CDR3 DNA sequence: TGTGCCAGCAGTTTATCCGGGACACCTCCCTACGGGCAGTACTTC. Protein: CASSLSGTPPYGQYF.